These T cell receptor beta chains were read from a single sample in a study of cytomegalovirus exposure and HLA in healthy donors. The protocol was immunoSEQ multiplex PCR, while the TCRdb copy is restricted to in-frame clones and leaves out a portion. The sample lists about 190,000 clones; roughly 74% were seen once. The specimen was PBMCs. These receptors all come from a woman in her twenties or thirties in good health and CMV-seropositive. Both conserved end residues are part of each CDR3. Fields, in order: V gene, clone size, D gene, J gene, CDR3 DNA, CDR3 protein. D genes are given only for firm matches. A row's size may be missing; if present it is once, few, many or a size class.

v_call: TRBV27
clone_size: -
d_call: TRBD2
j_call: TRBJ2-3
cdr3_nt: TGTGCCAGCAGCGGGACGGGAGGGCTAGGAGATACGCAGTATTTT
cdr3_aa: CASSGTGGLGDTQYF

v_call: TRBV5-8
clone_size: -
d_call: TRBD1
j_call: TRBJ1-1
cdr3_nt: TGTGCCAGCAGTAATAACAGGGGCCATAACACTGAAGCTTTCTTT
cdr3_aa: CASSNNRGHNTEAFF

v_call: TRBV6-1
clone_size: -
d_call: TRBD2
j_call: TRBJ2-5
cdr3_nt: TGTGCCAGCAAACGGGGGGTCGGGGAGACCCAGTACTTC
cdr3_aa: CASKRGVGETQYF

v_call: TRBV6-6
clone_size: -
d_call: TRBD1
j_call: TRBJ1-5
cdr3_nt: TGTGCCAGCAGAAATTCGGGCAGGGGGGAAAATCAGCCCCAGCATTTT
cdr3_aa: CASRNSGRGENQPQHF

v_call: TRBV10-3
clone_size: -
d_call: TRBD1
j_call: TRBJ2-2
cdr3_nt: TGTGCCGCGCAAGGGGGCGCGAACACCGGGGAGCTGTTTTTT
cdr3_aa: CAAQGGANTGELFF

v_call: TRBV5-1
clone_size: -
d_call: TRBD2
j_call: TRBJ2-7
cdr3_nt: TGCGCCAGCAGCCCGATTGGGACTAGCGGAGCCTACGAGCAGTACTTC
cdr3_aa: CASSPIGTSGAYEQYF

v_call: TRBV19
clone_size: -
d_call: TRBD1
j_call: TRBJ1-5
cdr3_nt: TGTGCCAGTAGTGAACAGGGGGCTAAGGTGAATCAGCCCCAGCATTTT
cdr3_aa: CASSEQGAKVNQPQHF

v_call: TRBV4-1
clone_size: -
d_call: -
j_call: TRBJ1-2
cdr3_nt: TGCGCCAGCAGCCAAGATTCTCGGGGAGATGGCTACACCTTC
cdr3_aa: CASSQDSRGDGYTF

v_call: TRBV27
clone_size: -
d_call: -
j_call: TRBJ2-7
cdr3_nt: TGTGCCAGCACTTCGAGTGGGGGAGGGGGAGAGCAGTACTTC
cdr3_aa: CASTSSGGGGEQYF

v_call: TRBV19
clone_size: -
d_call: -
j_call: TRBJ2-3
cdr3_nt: TGTGCCAGCAACCTGAGGGATACGCAGTATTTT
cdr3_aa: CASNLRDTQYF

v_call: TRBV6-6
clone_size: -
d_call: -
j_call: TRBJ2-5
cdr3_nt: TGTGCCAGCAGGGCAGGGTACATAGAGACCCAGTACTTC
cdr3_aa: CASRAGYIETQYF

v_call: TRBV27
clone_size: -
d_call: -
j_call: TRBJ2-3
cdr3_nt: TGTGCCAGCAGTTTGCCAGGTTCAGATACGCAGTATTTT
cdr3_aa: CASSLPGSDTQYF

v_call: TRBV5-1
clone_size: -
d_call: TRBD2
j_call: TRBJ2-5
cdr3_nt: TGCGCCAGCAGACTAGCGGGACGGGAGACCCAGTACTTC
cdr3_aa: CASRLAGRETQYF

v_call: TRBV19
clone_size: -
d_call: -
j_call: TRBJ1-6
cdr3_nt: TGTGCCAGTAGTAGGGAGGGTTCACCCCTCCACTTT
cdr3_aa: CASSREGSPLHF

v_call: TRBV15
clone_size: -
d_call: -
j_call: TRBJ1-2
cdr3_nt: TGTGCCACCAGCAGCATGGCCGGCAGCGACTATGGCTACACCTTC
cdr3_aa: CATSSMAGSDYGYTF

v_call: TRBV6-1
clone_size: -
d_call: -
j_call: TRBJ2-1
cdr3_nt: TGTGCCAGCAGGGCGGGCCCTTACAATGAGCAGTTCTTC
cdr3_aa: CASRAGPYNEQFF

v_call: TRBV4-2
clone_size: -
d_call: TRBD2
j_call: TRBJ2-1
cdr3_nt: TGTGCCAGCAGCCCCCGTGAGCGGGGGGGCAGTGAGCAGTTCTTC
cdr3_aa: CASSPRERGGSEQFF

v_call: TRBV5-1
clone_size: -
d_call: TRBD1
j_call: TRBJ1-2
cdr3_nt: TGCGCCAGCAGCTTGAACCGCCAGGGGGATAACTATGGCTACACCTTC
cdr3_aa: CASSLNRQGDNYGYTF

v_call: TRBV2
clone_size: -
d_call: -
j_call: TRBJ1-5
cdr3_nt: TGTGCCAGCAGTGAAGTTAGACAGTCCGAACAGCATTTT
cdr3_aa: CASSEVRQSEQHF

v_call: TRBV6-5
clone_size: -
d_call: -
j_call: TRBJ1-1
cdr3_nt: TGTGCCAGCAGTTACTCTTACAGCTTGAACACTGAAGCTTTCTTT
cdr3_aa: CASSYSYSLNTEAFF

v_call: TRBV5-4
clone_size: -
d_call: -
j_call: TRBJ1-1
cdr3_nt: TGTGCCAGCAGCTTGGATCCAGGGAAAACCGTTGAAGCTTTCTTT
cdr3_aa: CASSLDPGKTVEAFF

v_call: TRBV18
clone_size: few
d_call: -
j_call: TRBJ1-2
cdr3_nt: TGTGCCAGCTCAACTTTAGGTGGAGCAAACTATGGCTACACCTTC
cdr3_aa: CASSTLGGANYGYTF

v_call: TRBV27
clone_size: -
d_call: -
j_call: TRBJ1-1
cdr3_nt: TGTGCCAGCAAAACAGGGAACACTGAAGCTTTCTTT
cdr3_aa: CASKTGNTEAFF

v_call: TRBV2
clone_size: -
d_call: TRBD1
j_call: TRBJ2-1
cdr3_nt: TGTGCCAGCAAGGAACTTACAGGGGTCAATGAGCAGTTCTTC
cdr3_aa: CASKELTGVNEQFF

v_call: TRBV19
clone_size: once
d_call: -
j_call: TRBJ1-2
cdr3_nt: TGTGCCAGTAGTATAAACAGGGTAGAGACCTATGGCTACACCTTC
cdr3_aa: CASSINRVETYGYTF

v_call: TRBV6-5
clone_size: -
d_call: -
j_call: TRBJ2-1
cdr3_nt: TGTGCCAGCAGTTACTCGGGCCTTGAGCAGTTCTTC
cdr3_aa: CASSYSGLEQFF

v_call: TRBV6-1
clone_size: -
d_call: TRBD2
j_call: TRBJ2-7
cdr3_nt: TGTGCCAGCAACGAACTAGCGGGGGGCTACGAGCAGTACTTC
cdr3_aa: CASNELAGGYEQYF

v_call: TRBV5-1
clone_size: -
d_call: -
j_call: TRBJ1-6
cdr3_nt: TGCGCCAGCACCCGAACCCCAGGGGCATATAATTCACCCCTCCACTTT
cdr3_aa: CASTRTPGAYNSPLHF

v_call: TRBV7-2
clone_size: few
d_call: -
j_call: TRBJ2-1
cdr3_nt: TGTGCCAGCAGCCTACTGAGCATCTCCTACAATGAGCAGTTCTTC
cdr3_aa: CASSLLSISYNEQFF

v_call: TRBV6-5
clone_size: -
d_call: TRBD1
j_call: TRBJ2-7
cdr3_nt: TGTGCCAGCAGTCCAGGGACAGGGTGGCCATACGAGCAGTACTTC
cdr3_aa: CASSPGTGWPYEQYF

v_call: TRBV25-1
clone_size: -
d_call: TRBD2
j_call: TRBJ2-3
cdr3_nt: TGTGCCAGCAGTGAAGGGGGGGATGACACAGATACGCAGTATTTT
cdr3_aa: CASSEGGDDTDTQYF

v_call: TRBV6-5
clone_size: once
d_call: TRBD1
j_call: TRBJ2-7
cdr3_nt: TGTGCCAGCAGTTACGGGACAGGGGTCGAGCAGTACTTC
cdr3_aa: CASSYGTGVEQYF

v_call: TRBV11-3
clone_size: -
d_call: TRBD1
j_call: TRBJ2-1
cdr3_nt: TGTGCCAGCAGCCCAGCCTGGGACAGTCCCCTGTCACATGAGCAGTTCTTC
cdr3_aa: CASSPAWDSPLSHEQFF

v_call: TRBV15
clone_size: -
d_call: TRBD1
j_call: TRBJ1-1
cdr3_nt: TGTGCCACCCTGAAGGACAGGGCGAGGAGCACTGAAGCTTTCTTT
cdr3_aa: CATLKDRARSTEAFF

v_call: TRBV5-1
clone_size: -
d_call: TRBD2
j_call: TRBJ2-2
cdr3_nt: TGCGCCAGCAGCTTGGTTGAAGCGGGAGCTGGGGAGCTGTTTTTT
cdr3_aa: CASSLVEAGAGELFF

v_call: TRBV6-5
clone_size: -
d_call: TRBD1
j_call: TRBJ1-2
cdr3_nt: TGTGCCAGCAGTTACTTGAGGACAGGAGCTAACTATGGCTACACCTTC
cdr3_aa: CASSYLRTGANYGYTF

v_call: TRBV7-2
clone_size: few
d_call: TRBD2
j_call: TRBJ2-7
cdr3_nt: TGTGCCAGCAGCCAAGATCTAGCGGGACCTACCTACGAGCAGTACTTC
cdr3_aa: CASSQDLAGPTYEQYF

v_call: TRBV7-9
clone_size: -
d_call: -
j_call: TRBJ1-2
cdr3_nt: TGTGCCAGCAGCTTTGGTGCAGGTGGTGGCTACACCTTC
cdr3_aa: CASSFGAGGGYTF

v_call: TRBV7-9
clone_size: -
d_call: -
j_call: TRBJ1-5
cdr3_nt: TGTGCCAGCAGCTTTGGCAGGGGTCATCAGCCCCAGCATTTT
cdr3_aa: CASSFGRGHQPQHF

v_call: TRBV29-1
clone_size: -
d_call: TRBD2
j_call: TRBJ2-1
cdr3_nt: TGCAGCGGGTATTTCGGGGGGTCGTGGAATGAGCAGTTCTTC
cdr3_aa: CSGYFGGSWNEQFF

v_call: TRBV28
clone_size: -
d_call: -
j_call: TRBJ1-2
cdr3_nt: TGTGCCAGCAGTTTTACGGATGAGGGTACCTATGGCTACACCTTC
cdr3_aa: CASSFTDEGTYGYTF

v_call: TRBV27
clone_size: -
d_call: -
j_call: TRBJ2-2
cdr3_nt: TGTGCCAGCAGTTTATCTACTAGCAGCGGCGGGGAGCTGTTTTTT
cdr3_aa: CASSLSTSSGGELFF

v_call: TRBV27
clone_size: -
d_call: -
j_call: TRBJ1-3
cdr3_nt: TGTGCCAGCAGCCCATCGTCGAGGGCTGGAAACACCATATATTTT
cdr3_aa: CASSPSSRAGNTIYF

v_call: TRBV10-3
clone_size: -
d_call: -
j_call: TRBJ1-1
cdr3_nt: TGTGCCATCAAGGAGAGAGTAAAGAACACTGAAGCTTTCTTT
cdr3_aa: CAIKERVKNTEAFF

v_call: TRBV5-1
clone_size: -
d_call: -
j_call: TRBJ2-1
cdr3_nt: TGCGCCAGCAGCTTGGCCAACCCCAGCTCCTACAATGAGCAGTTCTTC
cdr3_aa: CASSLANPSSYNEQFF

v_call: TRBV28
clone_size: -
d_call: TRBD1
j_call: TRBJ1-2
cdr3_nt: TGTGCCAGCAGTTCACCCACAGGGGAAGGATGGGGCTACACCTTC
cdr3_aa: CASSSPTGEGWGYTF

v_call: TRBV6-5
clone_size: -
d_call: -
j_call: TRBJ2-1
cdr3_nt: TGTGCCATCTCTAAAGGGGAGGTTGGTGAGCAGTTCTTC
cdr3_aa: CAISKGEVGEQFF

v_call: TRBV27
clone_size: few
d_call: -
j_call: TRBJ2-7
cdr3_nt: TGTGCCGGCGACTCCTTTGGTGGGCGGGGATACGAGCAGTACTTC
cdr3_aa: CAGDSFGGRGYEQYF

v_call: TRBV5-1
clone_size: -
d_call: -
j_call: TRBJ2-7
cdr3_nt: TGCGCCAGCAGCTTGGTCGCCTACGAGCAGTACTTC
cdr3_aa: CASSLVAYEQYF